This TCR beta chain is drawn from a study of identical twins. Whole-study results and caveats: The analysis was cross-sectional rather than longitudinal within donors.

Germline values: CDR1 ENHRY, CDR2 SYGVKD. The CDR3 contains 12 residues. V shed 4 bases and J shed 1 base, with 4 bases lying between them. This clonotype was seen more than once but under ten times. Its antigen is still unknown. MiXCR, applied by TCRdb to the 5' RACE reads, yields one record per CDR3 protein. The sample shows about 890,000 distinct CDR3 sequences, 9% to 15% of them seen only once. In addition, the sample was reused for a study of yellow fever vaccine responses in identical twins.

This receptor was taken from a woman between 18 and 29 years old in good health. V and J are TRBV10-3 and TRBJ2-5; no clear D gene. The specimen sequenced was PBMCs. CDR3 residues: CAISVAQETQYF. CDR3 nucleotides: TGTGCCATCAGTGTGGCCCAAGAGACCCAGTACTTC.